The T cell receptor (beta chain) under discussion was sequenced for a study of T-cell reconstitution after alpha-beta-depleted transplantation in children. Unique molecular identifiers were used in preparing the TCRbeta library. TCRdb itself ran the PCR reads through MiXCR, one entry per CDR3 protein. The sample lists fewer than 350,000 distinct CDR3 sequences, about 7.3% seen once, with approximately 8.6% in the top ten. Study outcomes and limitations: The main origin of T-cell counts and diversity one year after transplant was newly produced T cells. Several hundred expanded graft clones reportedly supplied alpha-beta T cells about two months after transplant.

This CDR3 region has 16 residues. Germline lookup yields CDR1 SEHNR and CDR2 FQNEAQ (reference sequence). V was clipped by 4 bases and J by 1 base, with 16 bases between them. As for this clonotype: The antigen is unknown.

The origin of this receptor is a female patient aged 2 to 10 who had a stem cell transplant for Fanconi anemia, so the T cells may come from the graft donor. The rearrangement joins TRBV7-9 to TRBJ1-1; D not certain. This sample comprised peripheral blood, obtained 360 days after TCRalphabeta/CD19-depleted stem cell transplant. DNA for the CDR3: TGTGCCAGCAGCTCGTCAAGGACGGGCAAGAACACTGAAGCTTTCTTT. Translation: CASSSSRTGKNTEAFF.